Detailed here is one T cell receptor beta chain. This entry belongs to a study of blood T cell repertoires in COVID-19. About the study: Sources were T cells, B-cell-depleted T cells, or PBMCs; the material itself was cDNA or gDNA.

Generated by immunoSEQ multiplex PCR, the TCRdb table keeps only in-frame clones and is missing some. The sample contains some 350,000 clones, around nine tenths of which appear only once. Sequenced input: peripheral blood. This receptor was taken from a human donor in a cohort sampled during active COVID-19.

As DNA, the CDR3 is TGTGCCACCAGCAGTGACGGACGGGACAGGGCCTACTATGGCTACACCTTC. Encoded protein: CATSSDGRDRAYYGYTF. This sequence joins TRBV15 and TRBJ1-2; 9 bases align to TRBD1. CDR1 and CDR2 from the germline V gene are LNHNV and YYDKDF (reference sequence). The J segment lost 3 bases and the V segment lost 3 bases, leaving 11 bases of the junction unmatched. CDR3 size: 17 residues.